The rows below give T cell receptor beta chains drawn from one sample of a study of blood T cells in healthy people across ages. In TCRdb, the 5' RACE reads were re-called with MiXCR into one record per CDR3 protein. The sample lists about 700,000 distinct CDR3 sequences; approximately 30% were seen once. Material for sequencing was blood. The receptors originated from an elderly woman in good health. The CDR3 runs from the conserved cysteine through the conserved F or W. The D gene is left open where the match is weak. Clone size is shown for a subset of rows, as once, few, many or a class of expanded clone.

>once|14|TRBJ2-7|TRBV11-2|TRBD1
TGTGCCAGCAGATCGAGGACAGGGAGTCGCGAGCAGTACTTC
CASRSRTGSREQYF
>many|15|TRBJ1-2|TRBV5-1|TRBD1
TGCGCCAGCAGCTTGGACGGACAGGGGCACTATGGCTACACCTTC
CASSLDGQGHYGYTF
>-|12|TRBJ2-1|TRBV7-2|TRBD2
TGTGCCAGCCGGACTAGCAACAATGAGCAGTTCTTC
CASRTSNNEQFF
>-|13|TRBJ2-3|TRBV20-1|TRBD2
TGCAGTGCAAGGACTAGTCACACAGATACGCAGTATTTT
CSARTSHTDTQYF
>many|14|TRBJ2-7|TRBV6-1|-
TGTGCCAGCAGTGAAGCCGCGGACGGTTACGAGCAGTACTTC
CASSEAADGYEQYF
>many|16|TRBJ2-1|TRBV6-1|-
TGTGCCAGCAGGCCTTGGGCACACCAATCCTACAATGAGCAGTTCTTC
CASRPWAHQSYNEQFF
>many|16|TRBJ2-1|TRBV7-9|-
TGTGCCAGCAGCTTAGGAATTTCCGGTCCTCGCGGTGAGCAGTTCTTC
CASSLGISGPRGEQFF
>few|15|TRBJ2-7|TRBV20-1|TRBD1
TGCAGTGCTAAAAGAACGGACAGGGGAGAGTACGAGCAGTACTTC
CSAKRTDRGEYEQYF
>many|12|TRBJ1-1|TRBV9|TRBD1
TGTGCCAGCAGCGTGGGGACAGGGGAAGCTTTCTTT
CASSVGTGEAFF
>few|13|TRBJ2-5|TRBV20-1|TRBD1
TGCAGTGTGGTACAGGGGCTGAGTGAGACCCAGTACTTC
CSVVQGLSETQYF
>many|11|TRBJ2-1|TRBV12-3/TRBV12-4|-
TGTGCCAGCAGTTTTGGGGTTGAGCAGTTCTTC
CASSFGVEQFF
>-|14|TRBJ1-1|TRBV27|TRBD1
TGTGCCAGCAGGGGACAGGGCAGAAACACTGAAGCTTTCTTT
CASRGQGRNTEAFF
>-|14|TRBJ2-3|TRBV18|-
TGTGCCAGCTCACCGCGGGACGCAAGAGATACGCAGTATTTT
CASSPRDARDTQYF